Below, 25 T cell receptor beta chains from the same sample are listed, as sequenced in a study of CD8 T cells in Susac syndrome. Random hexamers served to reverse transcribe roughly 0.45 to 1 ug RNA. One entry per CDR3 protein, called by TCRdb with MiXCR from the immunoSEQ multiplex PCR reads. The sample shows about 130,000 distinct CDR3 sequences, just under 95% of them seen only once. Specimen: CD8+ T cells from PBMCs. The source is a human donor with Susac syndrome.

The chain recombines TRBV10-3 with TRBJ2-1, with D uncertain. From germline, CDR1 is ENHRY and CDR2 SYGVKD. The CDR3 runs to 13 residues. Trimming removed 0 bases at V and 5 bases at J, with 5 bases between. The CDR3 is CAISESSDNEQFF. The DNA of the CDR3 is TGTGCCATCAGTGAGTCGAGCGACAATGAGCAGTTCTTC.

The chain recombines TRBV7-9 with TRBJ1-1, with TRBD1 as a possible D gene (6 bases). Per the germline V gene, CDR1 is SEHNR and CDR2 is FQNEAQ (reference sequence). V was cut by 3 bases and J by 11 bases, with 16 bases left in between. The length of the CDR3 is 13 residues. The CDR3 region is CASSFGGAPLAFF. The CDR3 nucleotides are TGTGCCAGCAGCTTTGGGGGGGCCCCTCTGGCTTTCTTT.

The V call is TRBV20-1, the J call TRBJ1-2; 7 bases are shared with TRBD1. This CDR3 contains 15 residues. V shed 2 bases, J shed 7 bases, and the junction held 13 bases outside the gene matches. Germline assignment: CDR1 DFQATT and CDR2 SNEGSKA (reference sequence). The CDR3 region is CSARTDQGGPGGYTF. In DNA form, the CDR3 reads TGCAGTGCTAGAACCGATCAGGGGGGACCAGGTGGCTACACCTTC.

The CDR3 here is CSALGSATYNEQFF. In DNA, the CDR3 is TGCAGTGCCCTCGGGAGTGCTACCTACAATGAGCAGTTCTTC. J is TRBJ2-1 and V is TRBV20-1; tentatively, D is TRBD2 (6 bases). CDR1 and CDR2 from the germline V gene are DFQATT and SNEGSKA (reference sequence). This CDR3 has 14 amino acids. Trimming cost V 6 bases and J 2 bases, with 14 bases left between them.

The chain links TRBV19 to TRBJ1-1, with TRBD1 matching over 9 bases. The CDR3 runs to 14 residues. Germline V CDR1 and CDR2: LNHDA, SQIVND (reference sequence). With V trimmed by 6 bases and J by 6 bases, 8 bases remained unmatched. The CDR3 is CASRSQGAGPEAFF. In nucleotides, the CDR3 is TGTGCCAGTAGGTCACAGGGGGCAGGTCCTGAAGCTTTCTTT.

The chain employs TRBV11-2 and TRBJ2-5, with D unresolved. Germline assignment: CDR1 SGHAT and CDR2 FQNNGV. V lost 5 bases, J lost 3 bases, and 4 bases lay in between. This CDR3 region has 11 residues. The CDR3 spells CASSREETQYF. CDR3 nucleotides: TGTGCCAGCAGCCGTGAAGAGACCCAGTACTTC.

A single count supports this clonotype. V usage is TRBV5-4 and J usage is TRBJ2-1; TRBD2 matches at 11 bases. Germline V lookup: CDR1 SGHNT, CDR2 YYREEE (reference sequence). The CDR3 contains 16 residues. Trimming took 4 bases from V and 4 from J; bases not matched to a gene: 7. CDR3 bases: TGTGCCAGCAGCGAGGCCGGGACTAGCGGATACAATGAGCAGTTCTTC. This encodes CASSEAGTSGYNEQFF.

The chain joins TRBV29-1 to TRBJ1-1; no clear D gene. This CDR3 contains 12 residues. Germline CDR1 reads SQVTM; CDR2 reads ANQGSEA. V was clipped by 3 bases and J by 5 bases, with 10 bases between them. CDR3 region: CSVEDGRTEAFF. The DNA for the CDR3 is TGCAGCGTTGAGGACGGACGGACTGAAGCTTTCTTT.

This chain joins TRBV6-5 and TRBJ2-3; the D call may be TRBD1 or TRBD2 (6 bases each). Per the germline V gene, CDR1 is MNHEY and CDR2 is SVGAGI. This CDR3 contains 18 residues. Trimming stripped 1 base from V and 5 bases from J, with 22 bases between. The CDR3 DNA is TGTGCCAGCAGTTACTTACAACCGGGGGCGGCGATCAAAGATACGCAGTATTTT. It is translated as CASSYLQPGAAIKDTQYF.

The chain carries TRBV4-1 and TRBJ1-2, with TRBD1 matching 11 bases. The CDR3 has 15 amino acids. Germline V gene data show CDR1 as MGHRA and CDR2 as YSYEKL. Trimming cost V 1 base and J 6 bases; bases outside gene matches: 4. The CDR3 DNA is TGCGCCAGCAGCCAAGTCGGACAGGGGGCGCATGGCTACACCTTC. This encodes CASSQVGQGAHGYTF.

The chain links TRBV12-3 or TRBV12-4 to TRBJ2-3; no clear D gene. Between the trimmed V and J ends, which lost 6 bases and 2 bases, there was a span of 9 bases. The CDR3 is made up of 13 amino acids. The CDR3: CASSFTPTDTQYF. For the CDR3, the DNA is TGTGCCAGCAGCTTTACTCCCACAGATACGCAGTATTTT.

This chain links TRBV27 with TRBJ2-2, with D unclear. CDR1 and CDR2 from the germline V gene are MNHEY and SMNVEV (reference sequence). The V and J ends lost 6 bases and 6 bases respectively, with 17 bases between them. The length of the CDR3 is 15 residues. CDR3 region: CASSPLLDDSGELFF. DNA for the CDR3: TGTGCCAGCAGCCCCCTTTTAGATGACTCCGGGGAGCTGTTTTTT.

V gene TRBV4-1 combines with J gene TRBJ2-4, with a weak D call TRBD2 (5 bases). Trimming took off 4 bases at V and 9 bases at J, with 13 bases between the two ends. The CDR3 totals 13 residues. Germline CDR1 is MGHRA and CDR2 is YSYEKL. In DNA form, the CDR3 reads TGCGCCAGCAGCCTACGGACTTTTGGCATTCAGTACTTC. Translating it yields CASSLRTFGIQYF.

The V call is TRBV12-5, the J call TRBJ2-7, with 10 nucleotides matching TRBD1. The V and J ends lost 0 bases and 6 bases, in that order; junction bases with no gene match: 5. The CDR3 sequence is 15 residues long. Germline V lookup: CDR1 LGHNT, CDR2 FRNRAP. The CDR3 sequence is CASGLVGQGPPEQYF. CDR3 sequence (DNA): TGTGCTAGTGGTTTGGTGGGACAGGGGCCCCCCGAGCAGTACTTC.

A remark on this clonotype: An end of the junction differs from the germline gene, which may be a read error. The chain uses TRBV19 and TRBJ1-1, with D tentatively TRBD1 (5 bases). Germline V gene sequence: CDR1 LNHDA, CDR2 SQIVND (reference sequence). The CDR3 loop spans 14 amino acids. The CDR3 reads CASSMAKGVTEAFF. The CDR3 DNA follows: TGTGCCAGCAGTATGGCGAAAGGGGTCACTGAAGCTTTCTTT.

This clonotype was picked up one time. The V call is TRBV7-4, the J call TRBJ1-1; D gene ambiguous. The length of the CDR3 is 18 residues. V dropped 5 bases and J dropped 1 base, with 23 bases sitting between them. Germline-derived CDR1 and CDR2 are SGHVT and SQSDAQ. CDR3 nucleotide sequence: TGTGCCAGCAGCCAGAGCGTGGGCAGCGGGGATTCGAACACTGAAGCTTTCTTT. Its translation: CASSQSVGSGDSNTEAFF.

This chain uses TRBV11-2 with TRBJ2-5; the D is unclear. Trimming pared 2 bases from V and 5 bases from J, leaving 18 bases between. Germline V gene sequence: CDR1 SGHAT, CDR2 FQNNGV. CDR3 length equals 16 residues. The CDR3 region has the DNA TGTGCCAGCAGCTTATACGACATCGTGGCTGGGGAGACCCAGTACTTC. Its protein product is CASSLYDIVAGETQYF.

V and J are TRBV14 and TRBJ1-2; 7 bases map to TRBD1. CDR1 is SGHDN and CDR2 is FVKESK in the germline V gene. CDR3 length equals 17 residues. J lost 6 bases, V lost 1 base, and 14 bases had no gene match. The CDR3 region is CASSQASVGDSSHGYTF. In DNA form, the CDR3 reads TGTGCCAGCAGCCAAGCTTCTGTCGGGGACAGTTCACATGGCTACACCTTC.

J is TRBJ2-5 and V is TRBV28; 11 bases map to TRBD1. There are 16 residues in the CDR3. Germline values: CDR1 MDHEN, CDR2 SYDVKM. Trimming removed 5 bases from V and 1 base from J; junction bases left unmatched: 6. In DNA form, the CDR3 reads TGTGCCAGCAGTCTCCGGACAGGGGGCATCCAAGAGACCCAGTACTTC. This translates into CASSLRTGGIQETQYF.

This chain joins TRBV7-9 and TRBJ2-1; 10 bases map to TRBD2. Germline CDR1 and CDR2: SEHNR and FQNEAQ (reference sequence). V was clipped by 5 bases and J by 5 bases; unmatched bases: 9. CDR3 length: 16 amino acids. This CDR3 is CASSPSGLAGDNEQFF. The CDR3 nucleotides read TGTGCCAGCAGCCCTAGCGGGCTAGCGGGGGACAATGAGCAGTTCTTC.

The rearrangement joins TRBV9 to TRBJ2-1; 7 bases match TRBD1. V was pared by 3 bases and J by 9 bases, with 15 bases of the junction left unmatched. The CDR3 sequence is 16 residues long. Germline V gives CDR1 SGDLS, CDR2 YYNGEE. This chain's CDR3 is CASSAQYQRGPGEQFF. The CDR3, as DNA: TGTGCCAGCAGCGCCCAATATCAGAGGGGGCCGGGTGAGCAGTTCTTC.

The J gene is TRBJ2-7, the V gene TRBV19; D gene uncertain. The V end lost 4 bases, the J end lost 6 bases, and 7 bases lay between the germline ends. The CDR3 has 11 amino acids. The V gene's germline CDR1 is LNHDA and CDR2 SQIVND (reference sequence). This chain's CDR3 is CASSKRGEQYF. The CDR3 DNA sequence: TGTGCCAGTAGTAAGCGAGGCGAGCAGTACTTC.

The CDR3 region is CASSQDNLVWTGRAYGYTF. CDR3 in DNA: TGTGCCAGCAGCCAAGATAATCTCGTCTGGACAGGCCGAGCCTATGGCTACACCTTC. The rearrangement joins TRBV14 to TRBJ1-2; 7 positions agree with TRBD1. In germline, CDR1 is SGHDN, CDR2 FVKESK. V lost 0 bases to trimming and J lost 4 bases; unmatched junction nucleotides: 17. This CDR3 is built from 19 residues.

The V call is TRBV21-1, the J call TRBJ2-2; the table's D call TRBD1 went unverified against the DNA. TRBV21-1 is listed as a pseudogene. The CDR3 extends over 20 amino acids. The CDR3 DNA sequence: TGTGCCAGCAACCCGCCCCGCATGTTACAGGGGGCTGGATGTACCGGGGAGCTGTTTTTT. Translated, it gives CASNPPRMLQGAGCTGELFF.

This chain links TRBV29-1 with TRBJ2-3, with D possibly matching TRBD1 (5 bases). Germline-derived CDR1 and CDR2 are SQVTM and ANQGSEA. The V end was cut by 1 base, the J end by 5 bases, with 16 bases between. The CDR3 is 15 residues long. CDR3 coding DNA: TGCAGCGTTGAAGGGTCTCGGCAGGGAATAGATACGCAGTATTTT. Its protein product is CSVEGSRQGIDTQYF.